The T cell receptor (beta chain) described here comes from a study of blood T cells in healthy people across ages. The use of a sample-barcoded 5' primer and a J-beta primer mix characterized a second PCR of roughly 6 to 12 cycles. TCRdb reanalysed the 5' RACE reads using MiXCR and keeps one entry per CDR3 protein. Among roughly 640,000 distinct CDR3 sequences listed, about 30% were seen once. The CDR3 covers 15 residues. Germline V CDR1 and CDR2: DFQATT, SNEGSKA (reference sequence). With V trimmed by 5 bases and J by 2 bases, 9 bases remained unmatched. This clonotype was found a few times. Each donor supplied around 10 milliliters of peripheral blood.

This sequence was found in an elderly woman in good health. Sequenced material: blood. This sequence joins TRBV20-1 and TRBJ1-5, with 7 bases lining up with TRBD1. CDR3 bases: TGCAGTGCTCAGGGGGTATCGGGAGGCAATCAGCCCCAGCATTTT. It is translated as CSAQGVSGGNQPQHF.